This T cell receptor beta chain is drawn from a study of CD8+CD57+ T cells in acquired aplastic anemia. Study-wide background: Sequencing produced an average of around 10 million reads per healthy donor for CD4+ cells.

The CDR3 covers 12 residues. V shed 1 base and J shed 11 bases, with 14 bases lying between them. Germline values: CDR1 DFQATT, CDR2 SNEGSKA (reference sequence). Whole-study results and caveats: Patients and controls were found to share more than 25 CD8+ CDR3 sequences.

CDR3 and TCR beta VDJ profiling relied on genomic DNA as the template. TCRdb processed the reads anew with MiXCR; each CDR3 protein has one entry. The table includes roughly 150,000 distinct CDR3 sequences, just under 45% detected once. A single count supports this clonotype. Its target is not known. The gene calls are TRBV20-1 and TRBJ1-1; no firm D call. The sequenced sample was sorted CD4+, CD8+, or CD8+CD57+ T cells (not recorded which) from PBMCs. This TCR was sampled from a human donor in good health. The CDR3, as DNA: TGCAGTGCTAGAGGGGTCGGCTTAGGTGCTTTCTTT. Its protein is CSARGVGLGAFF.